The 13 T cell receptor beta chains presented below share a single source sample, sequenced in a study of blood T cell repertoires in COVID-19. Libraries were prepared by immunoSEQ multiplex PCR; TCRdb keeps only in-frame clonotypes and omits some of them. The top ten hold over 4.5% of the sample, which has roughly 330,000 clones, about 87% seen once. Sequencing was performed on PBMCs or T cells enriched from blood (not recorded which). Every receptor here comes from a man under 40 who had recovered from COVID-19.

The rearrangement uses TRBV27 and TRBJ2-1; 10 bases map to TRBD2. Germline assignment: CDR1 MNHEY and CDR2 SMNVEV (reference sequence). After removal of 3 bases from V and 1 base from J, the junction contained 3 bases not matched to a gene. This CDR3 contains 16 residues. The CDR3 reads CASSFLAGESYNEQFF. For the CDR3, the DNA is TGTGCCAGCAGTTTCCTAGCGGGGGAATCCTACAATGAGCAGTTCTTC.

The rearrangement uses TRBV6-5 and TRBJ1-1; 8 nucleotides agree with TRBD1. The CDR3 has 15 amino acids. CDR1 MNHEY and CDR2 SVGAGI come from the germline V gene. Losses at the gene ends were 4 bases for V and 0 bases for J; bases not matched to a gene: 4. CDR3 sequence: CASSFQGALNTEAFF. In DNA, the CDR3 is TGTGCCAGCAGTTTCCAGGGGGCGTTGAACACTGAAGCTTTCTTT.

The chain recombines TRBV5-1 with TRBJ2-7; TRBD2 might be the D (6 bases). Germline values: CDR1 SGHRS, CDR2 YFSETQ. The CDR3 sequence is 15 residues long. Deletions cut 4 bases from V and 0 bases from J, with 14 bases between. The CDR3 region is CASSPGLPGSYEQYF. CDR3 DNA sequence: TGCGCCAGCAGCCCGGGACTTCCTGGCTCCTACGAGCAGTACTTC.

The chain uses TRBV4-1 and TRBJ2-7; 7 bases map to TRBD1. The CDR3 runs to 13 residues. Germline CDR1 is MGHRA and CDR2 is YSYEKL. Germline trimming cut 1 base from V and 6 bases from J; bases unmatched to any gene: 3. CDR3 in amino acids: CASSQVTGSEQYF. The DNA for the CDR3 is TGCGCCAGCAGCCAAGTGACAGGGTCCGAGCAGTACTTC.

V and J are TRBV28 and TRBJ1-2; D call uncertain. The CDR3 has 13 residues. V dropped 5 bases and J dropped 7 bases, with 14 bases sitting between them. The germline gives CDR1 MDHEN, CDR2 SYDVKM. CDR3 region: CASSPGATPGYTF. CDR3 in DNA: TGTGCCAGCAGTCCGGGAGCAACCCCTGGCTACACCTTC.

In nucleotides, the CDR3 is TGTGCCAGCAGTACACAGGGGGTGAGAGAGACCCAGTACTTC. Translating it yields CASSTQGVRETQYF. V usage is TRBV6-5 and J usage is TRBJ2-5; 8 bases align to TRBD1. The CDR3 is made up of 14 amino acids. The germline V gene has CDR1 MNHEY and CDR2 SVGAGI. With V trimmed by 5 bases and J by 4 bases, 6 bases remained unmatched.

This chain uses TRBV27 with TRBJ1-1; TRBD1 aligns across 7 bases. Germline V gives CDR1 MNHEY, CDR2 SMNVEV (reference sequence). The CDR3 has 14 residues. With 4 bases clipped from V and 0 bases from J, the junction kept 2 bases outside the gene matches. CDR3 loop: CASSSGTVNTEAFF. The CDR3 DNA follows: TGTGCCAGCAGTTCCGGGACAGTGAACACTGAAGCTTTCTTT.

This chain links TRBV4-2 with TRBJ2-7; TRBD1 agrees at 7 bases. V was pared by 4 bases and J by 2 bases, with 2 bases of the junction left unmatched. This CDR3 contains 13 residues. CDR1 is LGHNA and CDR2 is YNFKEQ in the germline V gene. CDR3 DNA: TGTGCCAGCAGCCCTGGACAGGCCTACGAGCAGTACTTC. Translating gives CASSPGQAYEQYF.

The chain links TRBV15 to TRBJ2-5; D is possibly TRBD2 (6 bases). CDR1 and CDR2 from the germline V gene are LNHNV and YYDKDF (reference sequence). The CDR3 spans 15 residues. Trimming took 0 bases from V and 1 from J, leaving 9 bases between them. This chain's CDR3 is CATSRDLGGQETQYF. Here the CDR3 DNA reads TGTGCCACCAGCAGAGATCTGGGGGGCCAAGAGACCCAGTACTTC. The full variable domain, completed using reference TRBV15 and TRBJ2-5, is DAMVIQNPRYQVTQFGKPVTLSCSQTLNHNVMYWYQQKSSQAPKLLFHYYDKDFNNEADTPDNFQSRRPNTSFCFLDIRSPGLGDTAMYLCATSRDLGGQETQYFGPGTRLLVL.

The gene calls are TRBV29-1 and TRBJ1-2; no clear D gene. This CDR3 is built from 12 residues. Deletions cut 8 bases from V and 4 bases from J, with 14 bases between. The germline V gene encodes CDR1 SQVTM and CDR2 ANQGSEA. The CDR3 sequence: CSIADGSYGYTF. The CDR3 DNA is TGCAGCATAGCGGACGGAAGCTATGGCTACACCTTC.

The chain combines TRBV7-9 with TRBJ1-2; a weak D match, TRBD1 (5 bases). The ends were cut back, 1 base at V and 6 bases at J, with 18 bases in the middle. The germline V gene has CDR1 SEHNR and CDR2 FQNEAQ (reference sequence). The CDR3 loop spans 16 amino acids. The CDR3, as DNA: TGTGCCAGCAGCTTAGAATCCGGTGGGGGGGTAAATGGCTACACCTTC. Translated: CASSLESGGGVNGYTF.

The V gene is TRBV5-6, the J gene TRBJ2-1, with 7 bases fitting TRBD2. With 0 bases clipped from V and 0 bases from J, the junction kept 0 bases outside the gene matches. CDR3 size: 15 residues. Germline V CDR1 and CDR2: SGHDT, YYEEEE. The CDR3 DNA follows: TGTGCCAGCAGCTTGGGCGGGGGCTCCTACAATGAGCAGTTCTTC. It is translated as CASSLGGGSYNEQFF.

CDR3 protein: CASSQVQGIEKLFF. As DNA, the CDR3 is TGCGCCAGCAGCCAAGTTCAGGGTATAGAAAAACTGTTTTTT. The chain couples TRBV4-1 to TRBJ1-4, with D tentatively TRBD1 (5 bases). Germline-derived CDR1 and CDR2 are MGHRA and YSYEKL. The CDR3 totals 14 residues. V lost 1 base to trimming and J lost 8 bases, with 11 bases between them.